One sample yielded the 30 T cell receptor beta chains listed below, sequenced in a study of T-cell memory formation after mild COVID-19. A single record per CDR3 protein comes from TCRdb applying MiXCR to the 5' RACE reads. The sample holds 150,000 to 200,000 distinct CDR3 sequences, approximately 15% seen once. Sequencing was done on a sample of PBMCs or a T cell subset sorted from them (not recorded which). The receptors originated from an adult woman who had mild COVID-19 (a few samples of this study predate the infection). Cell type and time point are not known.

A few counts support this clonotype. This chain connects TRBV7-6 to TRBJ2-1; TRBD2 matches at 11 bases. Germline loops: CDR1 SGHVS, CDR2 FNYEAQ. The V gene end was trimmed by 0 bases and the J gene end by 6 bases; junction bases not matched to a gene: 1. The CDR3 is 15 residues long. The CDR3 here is CASSLASGGANEQFF. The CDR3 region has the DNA TGTGCCAGCAGCTTAGCTAGCGGGGGGGCCAATGAGCAGTTCTTC.

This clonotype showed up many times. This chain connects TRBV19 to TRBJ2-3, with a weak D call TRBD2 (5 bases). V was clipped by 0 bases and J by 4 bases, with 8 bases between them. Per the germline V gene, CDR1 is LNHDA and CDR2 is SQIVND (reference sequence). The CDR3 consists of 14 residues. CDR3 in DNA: TGTGCCAGTAGTATAGAAGGGAGATCAGATACGCAGTATTTT. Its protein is CASSIEGRSDTQYF. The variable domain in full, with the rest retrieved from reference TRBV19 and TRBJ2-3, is DGGITQSPKYLFRKEGQNVTLSCEQNLNHDAMYWYRQDPGQGLRLIYYSQIVNDFQKGDIAEGYSVSREKKESFPLTVTSAQKNPTAFYLCASSIEGRSDTQYFGPGTRLTVL.

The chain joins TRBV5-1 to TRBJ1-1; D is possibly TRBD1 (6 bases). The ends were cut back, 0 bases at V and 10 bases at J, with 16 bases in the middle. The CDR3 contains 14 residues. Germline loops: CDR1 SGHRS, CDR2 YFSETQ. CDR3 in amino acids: CASSLAWGHDLAFF. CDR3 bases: TGCGCCAGCAGCTTGGCCTGGGGACACGATTTAGCTTTCTTT.

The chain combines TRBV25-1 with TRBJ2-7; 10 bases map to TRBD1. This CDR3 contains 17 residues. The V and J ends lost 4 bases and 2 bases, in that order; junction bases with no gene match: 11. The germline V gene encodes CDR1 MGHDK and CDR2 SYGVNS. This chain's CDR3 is CASSGPRRGQGTYEQYF. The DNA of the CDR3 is TGTGCCAGCAGTGGGCCTCGAAGGGGACAGGGGACCTACGAGCAGTACTTC.

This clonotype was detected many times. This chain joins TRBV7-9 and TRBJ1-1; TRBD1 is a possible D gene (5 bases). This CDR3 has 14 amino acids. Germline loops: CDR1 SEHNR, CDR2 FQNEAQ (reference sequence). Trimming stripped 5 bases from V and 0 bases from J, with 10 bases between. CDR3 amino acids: CASSLQGLNTEAFF. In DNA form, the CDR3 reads TGTGCCAGCAGCCTCCAGGGTTTGAACACTGAAGCTTTCTTT.

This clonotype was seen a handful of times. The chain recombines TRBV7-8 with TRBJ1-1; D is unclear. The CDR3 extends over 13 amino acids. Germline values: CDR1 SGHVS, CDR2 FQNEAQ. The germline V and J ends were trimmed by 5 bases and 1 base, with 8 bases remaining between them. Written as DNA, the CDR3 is TGTGCCAGCAGCCCTACTCGGAACACTGAAGCTTTCTTT. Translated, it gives CASSPTRNTEAFF.

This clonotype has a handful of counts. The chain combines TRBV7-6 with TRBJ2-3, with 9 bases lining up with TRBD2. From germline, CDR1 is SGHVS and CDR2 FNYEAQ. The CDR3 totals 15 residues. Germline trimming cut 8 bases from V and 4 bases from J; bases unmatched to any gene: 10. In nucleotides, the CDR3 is TGTGCCAGCCTATTAAGCGGGGGGCACGCAGATACGCAGTATTTT. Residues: CASLLSGGHADTQYF.

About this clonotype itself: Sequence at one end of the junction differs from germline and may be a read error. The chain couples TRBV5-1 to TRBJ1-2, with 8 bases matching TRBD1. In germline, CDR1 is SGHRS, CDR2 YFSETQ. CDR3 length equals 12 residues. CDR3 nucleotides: TGCGCCAGCAGCCTCCCGGGACAGGAACTACGCTTC. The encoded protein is CASSLPGQELRF. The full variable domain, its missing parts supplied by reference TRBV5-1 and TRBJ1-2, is KAGVTQTPRYLIKTRGQQVTLSCSPISGHRSVSWYQQTPGQGLQFLFEYFSETQRNKGNFPGRFSGRQFSNSRSEMNVSTLELGDSALYLCASSLPGQELRFGSGTRLTVV.

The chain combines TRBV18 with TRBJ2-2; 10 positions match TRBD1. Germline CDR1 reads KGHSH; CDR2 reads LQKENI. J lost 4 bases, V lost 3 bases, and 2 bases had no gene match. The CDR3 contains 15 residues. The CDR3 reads CASSPWTGGTGELFF. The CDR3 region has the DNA TGTGCCAGCTCACCTTGGACAGGGGGCACCGGGGAGCTGTTTTTT.

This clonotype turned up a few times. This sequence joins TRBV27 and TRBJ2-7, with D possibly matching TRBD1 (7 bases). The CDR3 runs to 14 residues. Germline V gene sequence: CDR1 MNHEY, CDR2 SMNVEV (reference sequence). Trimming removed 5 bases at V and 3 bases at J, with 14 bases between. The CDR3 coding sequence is TGTGCCAGCAGTGAAGACAGGGAGGTCTACGAGCAGTACTTC. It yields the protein CASSEDREVYEQYF.

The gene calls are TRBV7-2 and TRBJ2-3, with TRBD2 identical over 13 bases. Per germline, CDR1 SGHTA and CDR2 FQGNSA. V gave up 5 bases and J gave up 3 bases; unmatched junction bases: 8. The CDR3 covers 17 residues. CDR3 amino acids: CASSPLAGGLGTDTQYF. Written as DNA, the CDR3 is TGTGCCAGCAGCCCACTAGCGGGGGGGCTAGGGACAGATACGCAGTATTTT. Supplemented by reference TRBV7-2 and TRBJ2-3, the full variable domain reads GAGVSQSPSNKVTEKGKDVELRCDPISGHTALYWYRQSLGQGLEFLIYFQGNSAPDKSGLPSDRFSAERTGGSVSTLTIQRTQQEDSAVYLCASSPLAGGLGTDTQYFGPGTRLTVL.

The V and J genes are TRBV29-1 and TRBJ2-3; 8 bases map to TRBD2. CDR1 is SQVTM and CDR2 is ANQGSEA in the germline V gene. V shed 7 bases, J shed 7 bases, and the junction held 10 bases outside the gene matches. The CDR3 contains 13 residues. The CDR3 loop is CSALTVAGHTQYF. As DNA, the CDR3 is TGCAGCGCATTGACGGTAGCGGGGCATACGCAGTATTTT.

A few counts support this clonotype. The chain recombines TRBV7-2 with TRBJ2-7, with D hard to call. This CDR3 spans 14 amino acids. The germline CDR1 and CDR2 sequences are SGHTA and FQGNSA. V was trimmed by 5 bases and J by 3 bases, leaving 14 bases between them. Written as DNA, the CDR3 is TGTGCCAGCAGCGTAGGTTATGGCGGCTACGAGCAGTACTTC. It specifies CASSVGYGGYEQYF.

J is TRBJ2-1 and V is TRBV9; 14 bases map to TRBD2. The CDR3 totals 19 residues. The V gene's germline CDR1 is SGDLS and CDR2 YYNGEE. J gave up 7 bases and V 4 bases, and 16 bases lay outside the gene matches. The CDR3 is CASSTPEWGGTSGSNEQFF. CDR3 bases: TGTGCCAGCAGCACTCCCGAGTGGGGCGGGACTAGCGGGAGTAATGAGCAGTTCTTC.

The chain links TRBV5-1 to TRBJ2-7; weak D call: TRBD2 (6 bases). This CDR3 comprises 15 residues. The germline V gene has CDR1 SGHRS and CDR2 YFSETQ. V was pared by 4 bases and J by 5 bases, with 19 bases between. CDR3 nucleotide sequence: TGCGCCAGCAGCCGGGGGACGGGCATCAAGGACGAGCAGTACTTC. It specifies CASSRGTGIKDEQYF.

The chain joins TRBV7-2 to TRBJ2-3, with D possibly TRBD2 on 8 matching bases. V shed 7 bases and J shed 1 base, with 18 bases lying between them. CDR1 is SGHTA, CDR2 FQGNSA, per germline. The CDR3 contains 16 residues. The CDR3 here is CASTGTAGVRTDTQYF. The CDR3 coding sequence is TGTGCCAGCACTGGGACAGCGGGGGTCCGCACAGATACGCAGTATTTT.

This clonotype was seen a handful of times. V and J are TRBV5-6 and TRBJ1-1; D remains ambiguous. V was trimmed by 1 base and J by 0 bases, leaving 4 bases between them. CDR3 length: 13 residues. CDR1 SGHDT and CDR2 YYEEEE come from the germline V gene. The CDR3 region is CASSLLMNTEAFF. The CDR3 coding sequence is TGTGCCAGCAGCTTGTTAATGAACACTGAAGCTTTCTTT.

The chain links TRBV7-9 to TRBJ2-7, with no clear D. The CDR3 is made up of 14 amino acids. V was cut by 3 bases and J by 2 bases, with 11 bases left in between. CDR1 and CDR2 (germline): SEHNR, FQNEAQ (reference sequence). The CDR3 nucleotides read TGTGCCAGCAGCTTGTCCGCGGTTACCTACGAGCAGTACTTC. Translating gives CASSLSAVTYEQYF. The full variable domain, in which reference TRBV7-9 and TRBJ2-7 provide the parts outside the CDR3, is DTGVSQNPRHKITKRGQNVTFRCDPISEHNRLYWYRQTLGQGPEFLTYFQNEAQLEKSRLLSDRFSAERPKGSFSTLEIQRTEQGDSAMYLCASSLSAVTYEQYFGPGTRLTVT.

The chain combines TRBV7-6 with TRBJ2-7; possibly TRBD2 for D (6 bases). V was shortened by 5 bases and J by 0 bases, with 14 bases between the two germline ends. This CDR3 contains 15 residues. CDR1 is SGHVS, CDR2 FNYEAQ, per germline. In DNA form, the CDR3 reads TGTGCCAGCAGCCCCGGTGCGGGGATCTCCTACGAGCAGTACTTC. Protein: CASSPGAGISYEQYF. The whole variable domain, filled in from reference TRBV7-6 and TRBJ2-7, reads GAGVSQSPRYKVTKRGQDVALRCDPISGHVSLYWYRQALGQGPEFLTYFNYEAQQDKSGLPNDRFSAERPEGSISTLTIQRTEQRDSAMYRCASSPGAGISYEQYFGPGTRLTVT.

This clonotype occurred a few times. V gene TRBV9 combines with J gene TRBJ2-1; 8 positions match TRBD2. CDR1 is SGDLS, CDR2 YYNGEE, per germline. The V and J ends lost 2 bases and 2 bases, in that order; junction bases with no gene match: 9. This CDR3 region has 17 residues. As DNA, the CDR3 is TGTGCCAGCAGCGTCAATCCGTCCGGGGGGGCCTACAATGAGCAGTTCTTC. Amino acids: CASSVNPSGGAYNEQFF.

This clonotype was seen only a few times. In DNA form, the CDR3 reads TGCAGTGCTAGAGCGGAGGGCCAAGAGACCCAGTACTTC. This codes for CSARAEGQETQYF. The chain has TRBV20-1 and TRBJ2-5; possibly TRBD2 for D (6 bases). Trimming cost V 1 base and J 1 base, with 7 bases left between them. The CDR3 sequence is 13 residues long. The germline CDR1 and CDR2 sequences are DFQATT and SNEGSKA (reference sequence).

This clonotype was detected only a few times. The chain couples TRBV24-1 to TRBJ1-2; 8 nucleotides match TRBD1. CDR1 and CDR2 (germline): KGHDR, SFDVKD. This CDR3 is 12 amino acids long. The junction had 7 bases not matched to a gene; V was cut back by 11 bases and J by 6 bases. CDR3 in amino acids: CAKTGQGHGYTF. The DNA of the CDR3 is TGTGCCAAAACCGGACAGGGACATGGCTACACCTTC.

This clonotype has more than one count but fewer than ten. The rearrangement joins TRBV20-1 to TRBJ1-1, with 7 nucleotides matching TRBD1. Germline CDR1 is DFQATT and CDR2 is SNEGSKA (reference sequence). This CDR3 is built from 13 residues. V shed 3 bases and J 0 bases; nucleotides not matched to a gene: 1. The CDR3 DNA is TGCAGTGCTAGGGGACAGATGAACACTGAAGCTTTCTTT. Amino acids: CSARGQMNTEAFF.

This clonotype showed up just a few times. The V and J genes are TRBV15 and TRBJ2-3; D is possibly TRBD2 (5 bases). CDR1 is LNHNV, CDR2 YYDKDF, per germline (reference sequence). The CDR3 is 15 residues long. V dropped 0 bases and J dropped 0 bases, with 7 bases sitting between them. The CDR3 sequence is CATSRDAGSTDTQYF. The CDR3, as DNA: TGTGCCACCAGCAGAGATGCGGGTAGCACAGATACGCAGTATTTT.

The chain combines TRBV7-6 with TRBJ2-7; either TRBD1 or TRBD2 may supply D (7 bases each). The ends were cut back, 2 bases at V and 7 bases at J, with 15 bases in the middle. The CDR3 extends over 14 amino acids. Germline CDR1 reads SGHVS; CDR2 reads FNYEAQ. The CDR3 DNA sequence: TGTGCCAGCAGCTTAACTGACAGGGAGGGAGAGCAGTACTTC. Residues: CASSLTDREGEQYF.

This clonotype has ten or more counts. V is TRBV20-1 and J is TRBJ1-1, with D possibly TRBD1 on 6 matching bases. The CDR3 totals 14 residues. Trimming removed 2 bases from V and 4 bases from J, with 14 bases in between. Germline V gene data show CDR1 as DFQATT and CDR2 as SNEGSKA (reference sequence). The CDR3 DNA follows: TGCAGTGCTAGAATGGGACACCTCCTCACTGAAGCTTTCTTT. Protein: CSARMGHLLTEAFF.

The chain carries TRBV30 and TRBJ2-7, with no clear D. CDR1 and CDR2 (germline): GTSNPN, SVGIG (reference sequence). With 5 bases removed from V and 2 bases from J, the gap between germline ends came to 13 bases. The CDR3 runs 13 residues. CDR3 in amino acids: CAWGGGITYEQYF. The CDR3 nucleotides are TGTGCCTGGGGCGGCGGCATAACCTACGAGCAGTACTTC.

Here the CDR3 reads CASSYTLAGVYNEQFF. Here the CDR3 DNA reads TGTGCCAGCAGTTACACCCTAGCGGGAGTTTACAATGAGCAGTTCTTC. J is TRBJ2-1 and V is TRBV6-5; 10 positions agree with TRBD2. CDR1 is MNHEY, CDR2 SVGAGI, per germline. V shed 2 bases, J shed 4 bases, and the junction held 5 bases outside the gene matches. The length of the CDR3 is 16 residues.

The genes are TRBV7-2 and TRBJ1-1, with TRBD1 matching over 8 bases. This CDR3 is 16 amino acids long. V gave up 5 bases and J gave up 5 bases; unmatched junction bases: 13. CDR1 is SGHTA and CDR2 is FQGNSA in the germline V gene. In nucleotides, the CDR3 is TGTGCCAGCAGCACCGCTCCTCAGGGGGCTGGAACTGAAGCTTTCTTT. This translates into CASSTAPQGAGTEAFF.

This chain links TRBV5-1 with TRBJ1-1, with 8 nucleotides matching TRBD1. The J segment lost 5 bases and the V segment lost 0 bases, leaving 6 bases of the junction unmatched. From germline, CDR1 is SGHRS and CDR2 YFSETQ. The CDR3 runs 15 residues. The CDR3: CASSLADRGRTEAFF. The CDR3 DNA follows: TGCGCCAGCAGCTTGGCCGACAGGGGAAGAACTGAAGCTTTCTTT.